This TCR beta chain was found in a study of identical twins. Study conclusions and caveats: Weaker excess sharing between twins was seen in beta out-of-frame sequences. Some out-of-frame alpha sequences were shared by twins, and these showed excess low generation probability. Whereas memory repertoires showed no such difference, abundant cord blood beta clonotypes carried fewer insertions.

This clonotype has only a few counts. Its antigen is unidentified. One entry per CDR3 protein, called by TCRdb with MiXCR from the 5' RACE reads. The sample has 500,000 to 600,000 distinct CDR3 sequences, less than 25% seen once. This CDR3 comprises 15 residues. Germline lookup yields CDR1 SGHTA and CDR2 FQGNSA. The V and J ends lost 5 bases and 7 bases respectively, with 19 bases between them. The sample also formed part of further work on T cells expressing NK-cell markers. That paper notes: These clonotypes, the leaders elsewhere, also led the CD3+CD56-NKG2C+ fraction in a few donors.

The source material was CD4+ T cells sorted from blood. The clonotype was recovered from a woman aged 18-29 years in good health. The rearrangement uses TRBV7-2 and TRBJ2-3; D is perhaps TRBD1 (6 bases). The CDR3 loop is CASSPNRDLRYTQYF. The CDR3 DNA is TGTGCCAGCAGCCCCAACAGGGACCTCAGGTATACGCAGTATTTT.